These T cell receptor beta chains were read from a single sample in a study of technical replicates of blood from several donors. Assay: immunoSEQ multiplex PCR; the TCRdb copy retains only in-frame clones and omits some. This sample has over 50,000 clones, with around 97% found just once. Sequencing used T cells isolated from PBMCs. Source of these receptors: a human donor in good health. Each CDR3 is given with its conserved first and last residue. A D gene is named only where the DNA matches it firmly. Clone size, where shown, is once, few, many, or a class for clones that have expanded.

D gene: TRBD2
V gene: TRBV4-2
clone size: -
J gene: TRBJ2-5
CDR3 DNA: TGTGCCAGCAGCCAAGATTCGGGGACTAGCGGGAGCCTCGGGGAGACCCAGTACTTC
CDR3 protein: CASSQDSGTSGSLGETQYF

D gene: TRBD1
V gene: TRBV5-1
clone size: -
J gene: TRBJ1-2
CDR3 DNA: TGCGCCAGCAGCGGTGGACAGGGGCAGAACTATGGCTACACCTTC
CDR3 protein: CASSGGQGQNYGYTF

D gene: TRBD1
V gene: TRBV2
clone size: -
J gene: TRBJ1-1
CDR3 DNA: TGTGCCAGCAGTCTACTGGGGACAGGGGGGACTGAAGCTTTCTTT
CDR3 protein: CASSLLGTGGTEAFF

D gene: TRBD1
V gene: TRBV30
clone size: -
J gene: TRBJ1-2
CDR3 DNA: TGTGCCTGGAATGCCGGGACAGGGGGCTATGGCTACACCTTC
CDR3 protein: CAWNAGTGGYGYTF

D gene: TRBD1
V gene: TRBV5-1
clone size: -
J gene: TRBJ1-1
CDR3 DNA: TGCGCCAGCAGCTTCCACAGGGGTCAAAACACTGAAGCTTTCTTT
CDR3 protein: CASSFHRGQNTEAFF

D gene: -
V gene: TRBV2
clone size: -
J gene: TRBJ1-6
CDR3 DNA: TGTGCCAGCAAAACCAGCTATAATTCACCCCTCCACTTT
CDR3 protein: CASKTSYNSPLHF

D gene: TRBD1
V gene: TRBV4-1
clone size: few
J gene: TRBJ1-4
CDR3 DNA: TGCGCCAGCAGCCAAGTGGACAGGGCTAATGAAAAACTGTTTTTT
CDR3 protein: CASSQVDRANEKLFF

D gene: -
V gene: TRBV20-1
clone size: -
J gene: TRBJ2-3
CDR3 DNA: TGCAGGGTGGTCCGGGGGAATACGCAGTATTTT
CDR3 protein: CRVVRGNTQYF

D gene: -
V gene: TRBV7-3
clone size: -
J gene: TRBJ2-1
CDR3 DNA: TGTGCCAGCAGCTTAAATCCAAATCGGGGATCTATGGTGGATGAGCAGTTCTTC
CDR3 protein: CASSLNPNRGSMVDEQFF

D gene: -
V gene: TRBV7-3
clone size: -
J gene: TRBJ2-7
CDR3 DNA: TGTGCCAGCAGCTTAAGCCAGGGGGGCGAGCAGTACTTC
CDR3 protein: CASSLSQGGEQYF

D gene: -
V gene: TRBV7-2
clone size: once
J gene: TRBJ1-2
CDR3 DNA: TGTGCCAGCAGCTGGGCGAACAAATATGGCTACACCTTC
CDR3 protein: CASSWANKYGYTF

D gene: -
V gene: TRBV6-5
clone size: -
J gene: TRBJ2-1
CDR3 DNA: TGTGCCAGCAGTCCCAGCCTAGACAGCAATGAGCAGTTCTTC
CDR3 protein: CASSPSLDSNEQFF

D gene: -
V gene: TRBV18
clone size: -
J gene: TRBJ2-7
CDR3 DNA: TGTGCCAGCTTTGCCGGACACCCCTCCTACGAGCAGTACTTC
CDR3 protein: CASFAGHPSYEQYF

D gene: -
V gene: TRBV6-6
clone size: -
J gene: TRBJ2-1
CDR3 DNA: TGTGCCAGCAGTTATATGAGTGAGCAGTTCTTC
CDR3 protein: CASSYMSEQFF

D gene: -
V gene: TRBV4-1
clone size: -
J gene: TRBJ1-2
CDR3 DNA: TGCGCCAGCAGCCAACTCCCGAATGGAGATCCGGGCTACACCTTC
CDR3 protein: CASSQLPNGDPGYTF

D gene: TRBD2
V gene: TRBV27
clone size: -
J gene: TRBJ2-3
CDR3 DNA: TGTGCCACCATTCTAGCGGGGGTCTTCACAGATACGCAGTATTTT
CDR3 protein: CATILAGVFTDTQYF

D gene: TRBD1
V gene: TRBV9
clone size: -
J gene: TRBJ1-1
CDR3 DNA: TGTGCCAGCAGCGACTCAGGGGGAATAAGGGCTTTCTTT
CDR3 protein: CASSDSGGIRAFF

D gene: -
V gene: TRBV7-9
clone size: once
J gene: TRBJ1-6
CDR3 DNA: TGTGCCAGCAGCTTAAACCGGGACACCTATAATTCACCCCTCCACTTT
CDR3 protein: CASSLNRDTYNSPLHF

D gene: TRBD1
V gene: TRBV7-3
clone size: -
J gene: TRBJ1-2
CDR3 DNA: TGTGCCAGCAGCCTACAGGGGGCTGCAAACTATGGCTACACCTTC
CDR3 protein: CASSLQGAANYGYTF

D gene: -
V gene: TRBV11-2
clone size: once
J gene: TRBJ1-3
CDR3 DNA: TGTGCCAGCAGCTCCTCCGGGCCCACTAGCCGAAACACCATATATTTT
CDR3 protein: CASSSSGPTSRNTIYF

D gene: TRBD1
V gene: TRBV10-3
clone size: -
J gene: TRBJ2-7
CDR3 DNA: TGTGCCATCAGTGACGGCCGGGACAGTTACTACGAGCAGTACTTC
CDR3 protein: CAISDGRDSYYEQYF

D gene: -
V gene: TRBV6-5
clone size: -
J gene: TRBJ2-3
CDR3 DNA: TGTGCCAGCAGGTCCCCGGATACGCAGTATTTT
CDR3 protein: CASRSPDTQYF

D gene: -
V gene: TRBV9
clone size: once
J gene: TRBJ1-2
CDR3 DNA: TGTGCCAGCAGCGCTTCGGGTTGGTTGTTGAATGGCTACACCTTC
CDR3 protein: CASSASGWLLNGYTF

D gene: TRBD1
V gene: TRBV4-1
clone size: few
J gene: TRBJ1-4
CDR3 DNA: TGCGCCAGCAGCCGCAAAACAAAGGGGGACAGAGATGAAAAACTGTTTTTT
CDR3 protein: CASSRKTKGDRDEKLFF